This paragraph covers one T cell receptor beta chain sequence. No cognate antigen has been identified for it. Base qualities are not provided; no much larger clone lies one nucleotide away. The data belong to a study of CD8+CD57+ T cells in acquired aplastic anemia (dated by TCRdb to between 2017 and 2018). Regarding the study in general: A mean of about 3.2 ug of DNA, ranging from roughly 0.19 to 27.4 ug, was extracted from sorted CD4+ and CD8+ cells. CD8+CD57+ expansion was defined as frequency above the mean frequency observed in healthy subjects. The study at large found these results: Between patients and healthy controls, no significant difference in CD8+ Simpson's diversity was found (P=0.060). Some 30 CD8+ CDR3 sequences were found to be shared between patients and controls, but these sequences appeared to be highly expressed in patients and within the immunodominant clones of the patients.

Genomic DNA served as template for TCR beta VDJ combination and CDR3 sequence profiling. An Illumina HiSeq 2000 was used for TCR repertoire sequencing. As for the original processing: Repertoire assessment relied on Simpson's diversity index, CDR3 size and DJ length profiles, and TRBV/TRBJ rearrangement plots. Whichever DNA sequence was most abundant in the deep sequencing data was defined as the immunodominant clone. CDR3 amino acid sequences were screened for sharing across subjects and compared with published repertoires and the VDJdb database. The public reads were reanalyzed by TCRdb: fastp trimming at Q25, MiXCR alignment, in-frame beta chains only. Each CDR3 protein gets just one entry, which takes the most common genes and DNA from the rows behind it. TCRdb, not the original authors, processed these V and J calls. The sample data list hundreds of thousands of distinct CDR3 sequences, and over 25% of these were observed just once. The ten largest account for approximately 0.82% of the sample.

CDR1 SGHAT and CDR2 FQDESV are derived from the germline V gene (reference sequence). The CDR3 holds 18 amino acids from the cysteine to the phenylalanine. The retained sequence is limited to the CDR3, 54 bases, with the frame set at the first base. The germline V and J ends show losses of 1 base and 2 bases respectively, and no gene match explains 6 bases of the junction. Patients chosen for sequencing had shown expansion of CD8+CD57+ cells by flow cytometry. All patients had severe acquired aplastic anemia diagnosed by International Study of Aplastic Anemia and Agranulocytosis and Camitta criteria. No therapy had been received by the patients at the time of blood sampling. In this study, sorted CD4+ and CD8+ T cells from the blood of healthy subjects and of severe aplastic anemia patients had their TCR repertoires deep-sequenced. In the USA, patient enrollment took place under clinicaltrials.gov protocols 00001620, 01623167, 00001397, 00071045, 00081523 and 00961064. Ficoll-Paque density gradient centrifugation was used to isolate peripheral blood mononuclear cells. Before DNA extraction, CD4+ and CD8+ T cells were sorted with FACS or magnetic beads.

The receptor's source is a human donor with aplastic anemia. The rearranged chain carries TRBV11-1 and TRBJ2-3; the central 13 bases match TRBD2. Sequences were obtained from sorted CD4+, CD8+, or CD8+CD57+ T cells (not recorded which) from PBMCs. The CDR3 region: CASSLGGLAGANTDTQYF. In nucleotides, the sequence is TGTGCCAGCAGCTTAGGCGGACTAGCGGGGGCAAACACAGATACGCAGTATTTT.